This section outlines one TCR beta chain sequence together with its context. Reverse transcription of about 0.45 to 1 ug RNA was performed with random hexamers. Via MiXCR, TCRdb re-called the immunoSEQ multiplex PCR reads, giving one row per CDR3 protein. The sample consists of about 120,000 distinct CDR3 sequences, around 96% of them appearing once. This CDR3 contains 13 residues. Germline lookup yields CDR1 DFQATT and CDR2 SNEGSKA (reference sequence). The V and J ends lost 6 bases and 5 bases, in that order; junction bases with no gene match: 6. The sample is drawn from a study of CD8 T cells in Susac syndrome.

This chain uses TRBV20-1 with TRBJ1-1, with 10 bases fitting TRBD1. Sequenced sample: CD4+ T cells from PBMCs. The clonotype comes from a human donor with Susac syndrome. In nucleotides, the CDR3 is TGCAGTGCCCCCGGACAGGGGGAAACTGAAGCTTTCTTT. This codes for CSAPGQGETEAFF.